This is a list of T cell receptor beta chains from one sample in a study of spatial heterogeneity in lung cancer. A single record per CDR3 protein comes from TCRdb applying MiXCR to the 5' RACE reads. The sample lists tens of thousands of distinct CDR3 sequences, approximately 12% occurring once. The sample consisted of PBMCs, taken at surgery. These receptors all stem from a male donor with early-stage non-small cell lung cancer. Each CDR3 is given with its conserved first and last residue. Fields, in order: V gene, D gene, J gene, clone size, CDR3 protein, CDR3 DNA. D genes are given only for firm matches. Not every row has a clone size; where given, it reads once, few, many or a size class.

TRBV12-3/TRBV12-4,TRBD1,TRBJ1-1,many,CASSPGQVGDTEAFF,TGTGCCAGCAGTCCTGGACAGGTTGGAGACACTGAAGCTTTCTTT
TRBV6-2/TRBV6-3,.,TRBJ2-7,few,CASSYPLRGSYRDLYEQYF,TGTGCCAGCAGTTACCCCCTGCGGGGCTCATATCGTGACCTCTACGAGCAGTACTTC
TRBV5-6,TRBD1,TRBJ2-7,few,CASSDRDRYYEQYF,TGTGCCAGCAGCGACCGGGACAGGTACTACGAGCAGTACTTC
TRBV20-1,TRBD2,TRBJ2-3,.,CSGASGVFTDTQYF,TGCAGTGGGGCTAGCGGGGTGTTCACAGATACGCAGTATTTT
TRBV9,.,TRBJ2-2,few,CASSYGTGYGSGELFF,TGTGCCAGCAGCTACGGGACGGGGTATGGATCCGGGGAGCTGTTTTTT
TRBV11-2,TRBD1,TRBJ2-5,few,CASSLGWLDRVDTETQYF,TGTGCCAGCAGCTTAGGTTGGTTAGACAGGGTCGATACGGAGACCCAGTACTTC
TRBV10-3,TRBD1,TRBJ1-4,few,CAISESRQGTNEKLFF,TGTGCCATCAGTGAGTCCCGACAGGGGACAAATGAAAAACTGTTTTTT
TRBV9,.,TRBJ2-3,few,CASSGLNGRTDTQYF,TGTGCCAGCAGCGGGCTAAACGGACGCACAGATACGCAGTATTTT
TRBV6-1,.,TRBJ2-3,.,CASSVYGRGTDTQYF,TGTGCCAGCAGTGTATACGGGCGAGGGACAGATACGCAGTATTTT
TRBV7-2,.,TRBJ1-4,few,CASSFGLTNEKLFF,TGTGCCAGCAGCTTTGGGTTAACTAATGAAAAACTGTTTTTT
TRBV29-1,.,TRBJ2-1,many,CSVLSLALNEQFF,TGCAGCGTTCTATCACTAGCTCTCAATGAGCAGTTCTTC
TRBV7-2,.,TRBJ1-1,.,CASSRGVSTEAFF,TGTGCCAGCAGCAGGGGGGTCAGCACTGAAGCTTTCTTT
TRBV20-1,TRBD1,TRBJ2-7,.,CSAYPGGRGYEQYF,TGCAGTGCTTATCCAGGGGGCAGGGGCTACGAGCAGTACTTC
TRBV6-2/TRBV6-3,TRBD1,TRBJ1-6,few,CASRPDRVNSPLHF,TGTGCCAGCAGACCCGACAGGGTCAATTCACCCCTCCACTTT
TRBV29-1,.,TRBJ2-5,few,CSVSTSTETQYF,TGCAGCGTCTCCACTAGCACGGAGACCCAGTACTTC
TRBV10-3,TRBD1,TRBJ2-7,.,CATHPGTGRNEQYF,TGTGCCACTCATCCCGGGACAGGGCGGAACGAGCAGTACTTC
TRBV12-3/TRBV12-4,.,TRBJ1-2,few,CASSLARGFGYTF,TGTGCCAGCAGTTTAGCCAGGGGCTTCGGCTACACCTTC
TRBV4-3,TRBD2,TRBJ2-3,.,CASSQNRGGPPDTQYF,TGCGCCAGCAGCCAAAACCGCGGGGGGCCCCCAGATACGCAGTATTTT
TRBV7-2,.,TRBJ2-5,.,CASSFEGHQETQYF,TGTGCCAGCAGCTTTGAGGGACATCAAGAGACCCAGTACTTC
TRBV7-9,.,TRBJ1-5,.,CASSSDGNQPQHF,TGTGCCAGCAGCTCGGACGGAAATCAGCCCCAGCATTTT
TRBV2,.,TRBJ2-2,.,CASKTAPTGELFF,TGTGCCAGCAAGACAGCGCCCACCGGGGAGCTGTTTTTT
TRBV6-6,.,TRBJ2-5,many,CASKETGETQYF,TGTGCCAGCAAGGAGACCGGAGAGACCCAGTACTTC
TRBV7-2,TRBD1,TRBJ1-2,few,CASSLALAGGIYGYTF,TGTGCCAGCAGCTTAGCCTTGGCAGGGGGCATCTATGGCTACACCTTC
TRBV4-1,TRBD1,TRBJ1-5,.,CASSQGGGTGRSNQPQHF,TGCGCCAGCAGCCAAGGAGGAGGGACAGGGCGAAGCAATCAGCCCCAGCATTTT
TRBV11-1,TRBD1,TRBJ2-1,few,CASSFRGTGWKNEQFF,TGTGCCAGCAGCTTTAGAGGGACAGGGTGGAAAAATGAGCAGTTCTTC
TRBV20-1,.,TRBJ2-3,.,CSARNSRVTDTQYF,TGCAGTGCTAGAAATAGCCGGGTTACAGATACGCAGTATTTT